This T cell receptor (beta chain) was sequenced for a study of T cells after yellow fever vaccination. Study-wide findings and caveats: Clonotypes found in both CD4 and CD8 compartments made up a small share. Abundant clonotypes from the bulk population could get into FACS-sorted repertoires as contaminants. Post-booster repertoires again held most primary-vaccination clones (about 95% CD4, just under 90% CD8).

This clonotype was recorded a few times. Its antigen is as yet unknown. This CDR3 contains 12 residues. V lost 6 bases and J lost 4, with 13 bases in between. Per the germline V gene, CDR1 is DFQATT and CDR2 is SNEGSKA (reference sequence). The authors made TCR cDNA by 5'RACE template switching, adding a universal primer site and UMIs. TCRdb recomputed calls from the 5' RACE reads with MiXCR, one row per CDR3 protein. The repertoire holds around 310,000 distinct CDR3 sequences, with 8.5% to 10% as singletons. The V call is TRBV20-1, the J call TRBJ2-7, with D possibly being TRBD1 (6 bases). The source was PBMCs, collected on the day of the first yellow fever vaccination. The source is a man aged 18 to 30 who received the YFV17D yellow fever vaccine. The CDR3 is CSANRDPYEQYF. DNA of the CDR3: TGCAGTGCCAACAGGGACCCATACGAGCAGTACTTC.